This T cell receptor beta chain was retrieved from a study of cytomegalovirus exposure and HLA in healthy donors. Study-wide findings and caveats: Earlier analysis yielded a pattern in which most TCR beta V segments were productive about 87% or about 30% of the time. Most CMV-associated TCR beta chains appeared HLA-restricted in a later analysis. As immune exposure information, only CMV serostatus was available.

The CDR3 runs 15 residues. V shed 4 bases and J shed 1 base, with 13 bases lying between them. CDR1 is MNHNS, CDR2 SASEGT, per germline. Primers included in the PCR were 60 Vbeta and 13 Jbeta primers. Sequenced by immunoSEQ multiplex PCR; TCRdb stores in-frame clones only, minus some. This sample has around 130,000 clones, with roughly 88% found just once. In regard to this clone: Its antigen is unidentified.

This TCR was recovered from a boy aged 5-17 years in good health and CMV-seronegative. The chain combines TRBV6-1 with TRBJ1-2; D might be TRBD1 (6 bases). Sequencing was performed on PBMCs. This CDR3 reads CASSVGGLGNYGYTF. The CDR3 bases are TGTGCCAGCAGTGTGGGGGGGCTCGGTAACTATGGCTACACCTTC.